This T cell receptor beta chain emerged from a study of control samples from healthy donors and cancer patients. The ends were cut back, 0 bases at V and 10 bases at J, with 13 bases in the middle. The CDR3 runs to 13 residues. Per the germline V gene, CDR1 is SGHRS and CDR2 is YFSETQ. Libraries were prepared by immunoSEQ multiplex PCR; TCRdb keeps only in-frame clonotypes and omits some of them. This sample has more than 65,000 clones; 84% occur once, and the top ten carry roughly 15%. Sequenced input: blood. V is TRBV5-1 and J is TRBJ1-1; D not resolved. This TCR was recovered from a man aged 45 to 65 in good health. CDR3 amino acids: CASSLEPNFGAFF. In DNA form, the CDR3 reads TGCGCCAGCAGCTTGGAGCCAAACTTCGGAGCTTTCTTT.